This TCR beta chain was found in a study of radiotherapy plus CTLA-4 blockade in lung cancer. Germline V CDR1 and CDR2: MNHNS, SASEGT. V was cut by 3 bases and J by 10 bases, with 16 bases left in between. The CDR3 is 15 residues long. The assay was immunoSEQ multiplex PCR, and TCRdb's table has in-frame clones only and misses some. This table has approximately 90,000 clones, 83% appearing once. This clone occurred once. The sequence came from a human donor with non-small cell lung cancer who had stable disease on radiotherapy plus ipilimumab. Specimen: peripheral blood, collected from a patient treated with radiotherapy plus ipilimumab. This chain connects TRBV6-1 to TRBJ1-6; D gene uncertain. This CDR3 is CASSEPGRGPSPLHF. In nucleotides, the CDR3 is TGTGCCAGCAGTGAGCCAGGCCGAGGGCCCTCACCCCTCCACTTT.